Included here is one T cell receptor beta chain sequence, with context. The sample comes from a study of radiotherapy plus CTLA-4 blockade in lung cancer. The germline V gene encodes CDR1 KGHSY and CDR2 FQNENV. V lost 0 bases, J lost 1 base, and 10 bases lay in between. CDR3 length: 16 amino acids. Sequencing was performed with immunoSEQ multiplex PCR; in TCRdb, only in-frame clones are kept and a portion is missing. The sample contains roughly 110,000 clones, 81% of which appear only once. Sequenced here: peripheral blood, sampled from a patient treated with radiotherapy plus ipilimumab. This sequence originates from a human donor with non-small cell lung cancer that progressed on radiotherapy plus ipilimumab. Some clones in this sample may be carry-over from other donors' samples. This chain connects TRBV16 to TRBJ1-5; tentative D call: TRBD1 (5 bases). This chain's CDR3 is CASSQSGRVSNQPQHF. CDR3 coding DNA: TGTGCCAGCAGCCAATCCGGCAGGGTGAGCAATCAGCCCCAGCATTTT.